This T cell receptor beta chain was recovered during a study of T cell responses to AZD1222 COVID-19 vaccine. Study-wide results and caveats: Clonal diversity was possibly underestimated, and the donors were mostly white British, with more females.

TCRdb's copy holds only in-frame clones and misses some; the assay was immunoSEQ multiplex PCR. In the table there are 150,000 to 200,000 clones, around 88% of which are singletons. A word on this clone: Its antigen is unidentified.

This receptor was taken from an adult who received the AZD1222 COVID-19 vaccine. The material was peripheral blood, obtained 28 days after the second AZD1222 dose.

CDR3 residues: CASSELPATGHSAYNSPLHF. In DNA, the CDR3 is TGTGCCAGCAGTGAACTACCGGCAACAGGGCATAGCGCCTATAATTCACCCCTCCACTTT. The J gene is TRBJ1-6, the V gene TRBV6-1; possibly TRBD1 for D (6 bases). The CDR3 loop spans 20 amino acids. CDR1 is MNHNS and CDR2 is SASEGT in the germline V gene. V lost 2 bases, J lost 2 bases, and 22 bases lay in between.